The next 32 T cell receptor beta chains were all read from a single sample in a study of blood T cell repertoires in COVID-19. The assay was immunoSEQ multiplex PCR, and TCRdb's table has in-frame clones only and misses some. The repertoire holds some 130,000 clones, with about nine tenths as singletons. Sequenced input: PBMCs or T cells enriched from blood (not recorded which). The receptors stem from a man over 45 who had recovered from COVID-19.

V is TRBV6-5 and J is TRBJ1-3; maybe TRBD1 (6 bases). Germline CDR1 MNHEY, CDR2 SVGAGI. V gave up 7 bases and J gave up 1 base, with 11 bases separating them. The CDR3 is made up of 14 amino acids. The CDR3: CASTGQLSGNTIYF. CDR3 sequence (DNA): TGTGCCAGCACCGGACAGTTATCTGGAAACACCATATATTTT.

CDR3 sequence (DNA): TGTGCCAGCAGTTACTCGAAAAAAAAGGAATGTGTACGGGAGAGCGATGAAAAACTGTTTTTT. It is translated as CASSYSKKKECVRESDEKLFF. The chain couples TRBV6-7 to TRBJ1-4; D uncertain. TRBV6-7 is treated as an ORF (open reading frame) with a function not yet certain. The CDR3 loop spans 21 amino acids. V was pared by 0 bases and J by 6 bases, with 29 bases between.

The chain couples TRBV7-3 to TRBJ2-1; TRBD2 matches 9 bases. CDR3 length: 15 residues. Germline V gene sequence: CDR1 SGHTA, CDR2 FQGTGA. The junction had 9 bases not matched to a gene; V was cut back by 5 bases and J by 7 bases. The CDR3 DNA is TGTGCCAGCAGCCCTAGCGGGACGGAAGGAAATGAGCAGTTCTTC. This gives the protein CASSPSGTEGNEQFF.

The V and J genes are TRBV24-1 and TRBJ2-2; tentatively, D is TRBD1 (5 bases). Trimming stripped 1 base from V and 2 bases from J, with 10 bases between. Germline assignment: CDR1 KGHDR and CDR2 SFDVKD. The CDR3 runs to 16 residues. The DNA of the CDR3 is TGTGCCACCAGTGATTTTTGGACACTTAACACCGGGGAGCTGTTTTTT. Protein sequence: CATSDFWTLNTGELFF.

This sequence joins TRBV27 and TRBJ1-5; D is possibly TRBD1 (6 bases). The CDR3 is 15 residues long. V dropped 2 bases and J dropped 6 bases, with 14 bases sitting between them. Germline CDR1 MNHEY, CDR2 SMNVEV (reference sequence). CDR3 region: CASSLTQGISQPQHF. As DNA, the CDR3 is TGTGCCAGCAGTTTAACTCAGGGGATTAGTCAGCCCCAGCATTTT.

J is TRBJ2-7 and V is TRBV12-5, with 9 bases that match TRBD1. V shed 2 bases and J 2 bases; nucleotides not matched to a gene: 19. Per germline, CDR1 LGHNT and CDR2 FRNRAP. The CDR3 runs 20 residues. In DNA form, the CDR3 reads TGTGCTAGTGGTTTGTCCAAAAGGGTAGCCGGACAGGGGCGAACCTACGAGCAGTACTTC. Its protein is CASGLSKRVAGQGRTYEQYF.

V and J are TRBV27 and TRBJ1-1; D is ambiguous. CDR3 length: 14 amino acids. V shed 2 bases and J shed 1 base, with 8 bases lying between them. The germline V gene encodes CDR1 MNHEY and CDR2 SMNVEV (reference sequence). The CDR3, as DNA: TGTGCCAGCAGTTTAAGGGAGAGGAACACTGAAGCTTTCTTT. Its protein is CASSLRERNTEAFF.

V usage is TRBV11-3 and J usage is TRBJ1-1; 9 bases fit TRBD1. V was clipped by 0 bases and J by 11 bases; unmatched bases: 4. The CDR3 covers 13 residues. Germline V gene lookup returns CDR1 SGHNT and CDR2 YENEEA. Here the CDR3 reads CASSLETGGFAFF. The CDR3 coding sequence is TGTGCCAGCAGCTTAGAAACAGGGGGCTTCGCTTTCTTT.

The rearrangement uses TRBV4-1 and TRBJ2-7, with 7 bases identical to TRBD2. Germline trimming cut 0 bases from V and 2 bases from J; bases unmatched to any gene: 13. The CDR3 loop spans 18 amino acids. Looked up from germline, CDR1 is MGHRA and CDR2 is YSYEKL. In nucleotides, the CDR3 is TGCGCCAGCAGCCAAGACCCCCCCTTTAGCGGGCCGCCCTACGAGCAGTACTTC. Translation: CASSQDPPFSGPPYEQYF.

The J gene is TRBJ2-5, the V gene TRBV18, with D tentatively TRBD1 (6 bases). Germline-derived CDR1 and CDR2 are KGHSH and LQKENI. CDR3 size: 13 residues. Deletions cut 4 bases from V and 5 bases from J, with 11 bases between. CDR3 sequence: CASSRDRIETQYF. DNA for the CDR3: TGTGCCAGCTCACGTGACAGGATTGAGACCCAGTACTTC.

J is TRBJ2-1 and V is TRBV30; D remains unclear. Germline V CDR1 and CDR2: GTSNPN, SVGIG (reference sequence). This CDR3 is built from 13 residues. Trimming cost V 4 bases and J 5 bases, with 12 bases left between them. CDR3 amino acids: CAWTVSSNNEQFF. CDR3 coding DNA: TGTGCCTGGACCGTGTCTTCTAACAATGAGCAGTTCTTC.

CDR3 DNA: TGTGCCAGCAGCCCCCTTGGACAGGGTGTTGGGGCTTTCTTT. Translating it yields CASSPLGQGVGAFF. V and J are TRBV3-1 (or the pseudogene TRBV3-2) and TRBJ1-1; TRBD1 matches 8 bases. The CDR3 covers 14 residues. The J segment lost 11 bases and the V segment lost 4 bases, leaving 12 bases of the junction unmatched. The V gene's germline CDR1 is LGHDT and CDR2 YNNKEL (reference sequence).

The V and J genes are TRBV27 and TRBJ1-2; D might be TRBD1 (5 bases). CDR1 is MNHEY and CDR2 is SMNVEV in the germline V gene (reference sequence). V was trimmed by 2 bases and J by 6 bases, leaving 10 bases between them. The CDR3 is 13 residues long. CDR3 DNA: TGTGCCAGCAGTTTAACCAGGGCGCATGGCTACACCTTC. This encodes CASSLTRAHGYTF.

The chain combines TRBV10-3 with TRBJ1-3; D gene uncertain. V lost 3 bases to trimming and J lost 0 bases, with 9 bases between them. Germline assignment: CDR1 ENHRY and CDR2 SYGVKD. The CDR3 is made up of 15 amino acids. Here the CDR3 DNA reads TGTGCCATCAGTGATCAGTCCTTCTCTGGAAACACCATATATTTT. It is translated as CAISDQSFSGNTIYF.

This chain links TRBV5-5 with TRBJ2-1; D is perhaps TRBD2 (5 bases). The germline V gene has CDR1 SGHKS and CDR2 YYEKEE (reference sequence). The CDR3 contains 16 residues. The V end lost 2 bases, the J end lost 0 bases, and 12 bases lay between the germline ends. Here the CDR3 DNA reads TGTGCCAGCAGCTTAGTGCCGGGGAGCTCCTACAATGAGCAGTTCTTC. Residues: CASSLVPGSSYNEQFF. Filled out from reference TRBV5-5 and TRBJ2-1, the complete variable domain reads DAGVTQSPTHLIKTRGQQVTLRCSPISGHKSVSWYQQVLGQGPQFIFQYYEKEERGRGNFPDRFSARQFPNYSSELNVNALLLGDSALYLCASSLVPGSSYNEQFFGPGTRLTVL.

This clone was observed a few times. The chain links TRBV7-9 to TRBJ1-2; D not resolved. The CDR3 loop spans 13 amino acids. Looked up from germline, CDR1 is SEHNR and CDR2 is FQNEAQ (reference sequence). The V gene lost 6 bases and the J gene lost 5 bases, with 13 bases spanning the gap. The CDR3 loop is CASRETNSYGYTF. The CDR3 coding sequence is TGTGCCAGCAGGGAAACGAACAGTTATGGCTACACCTTC.

This clone has a single count. The chain carries TRBV4-1 and TRBJ2-4; 7 bases map to TRBD1. This CDR3 contains 15 residues. Trimming cost V 1 base and J 7 bases; bases outside gene matches: 7. From germline, CDR1 is MGHRA and CDR2 YSYEKL. CDR3 DNA sequence: TGCGCCAGCAGCCAAGGGCTGCAGGGGGACAACATTCAGTACTTC. Amino acid sequence: CASSQGLQGDNIQYF.

V usage is TRBV5-4 and J usage is TRBJ2-7, with 9 nucleotides matching TRBD1. This CDR3 comprises 14 residues. Germline CDR1 and CDR2: SGHNT and YYREEE (reference sequence). V lost 3 bases and J lost 6; bases outside the gene matches: 7. The CDR3 DNA is TGTGCCAGCAGCTGGGGACAGGGAGTGGGCGAGCAGTACTTC. Protein product: CASSWGQGVGEQYF.

This sequence joins TRBV7-8 and TRBJ1-4, with D tentatively TRBD1 (6 bases). The CDR3 is 15 amino acids. CDR1 and CDR2 from the germline V gene are SGHVS and FQNEAQ. Trimming pared 3 bases from V and 4 bases from J, leaving 12 bases between. In DNA, the CDR3 is TGTGCCAGCAGCTTCACAGGGAGGGTTAATGAAAAACTGTTTTTT. Its protein is CASSFTGRVNEKLFF.

This chain links TRBV18 with TRBJ1-1; 9 bases agree with TRBD1. Germline V lookup: CDR1 KGHSH, CDR2 LQKENI. The CDR3 totals 13 residues. The junction had 5 bases not matched to a gene; V was cut back by 3 bases and J by 9 bases. CDR3 sequence: CASSPRDREQAFF. The DNA for the CDR3 is TGTGCCAGCTCACCCCGGGACAGGGAACAAGCTTTCTTT.

The gene calls are TRBV18 and TRBJ2-1; TRBD2 agrees at 7 bases. The CDR3 length is 16 residues. Germline CDR1 KGHSH, CDR2 LQKENI. Trimming removed 2 bases from V and 9 bases from J; junction bases left unmatched: 13. CDR3 protein: CASSPIRTRKESEQFF. The CDR3 nucleotides are TGTGCCAGCTCACCAATAAGGACTAGAAAAGAGAGTGAGCAGTTCTTC.

This chain uses TRBV7-9 with TRBJ1-1; a possible D gene is TRBD1 (5 bases). The CDR3 has 17 residues. Germline V CDR1 and CDR2: SEHNR, FQNEAQ (reference sequence). Trimming cost V 0 bases and J 0 bases, with 14 bases left between them. This CDR3 is CASSLAPGGGLNTEAFF. CDR3 DNA sequence: TGTGCCAGCAGCTTAGCCCCCGGGGGGGGGTTGAACACTGAAGCTTTCTTT.

V usage is TRBV27 and J usage is TRBJ2-1, with a possible D match to TRBD2 (5 bases). The CDR3 is 16 amino acids. Germline loops: CDR1 MNHEY, CDR2 SMNVEV (reference sequence). V was clipped by 5 bases and J by 9 bases, with 23 bases between them. The CDR3 protein is CASSPWVPSKEGEQFF. The CDR3 nucleotides are TGTGCCAGCAGTCCCTGGGTCCCGTCTAAAGAGGGTGAGCAGTTCTTC.

The V call is TRBV3-1 (or the pseudogene TRBV3-2), the J call TRBJ2-2; 16 nucleotides agree with TRBD2. Germline CDR1 and CDR2: LGHDT and YNNKEL (reference sequence). V lost 4 bases to trimming and J lost 5 bases; unmatched junction nucleotides: 7. The length of the CDR3 is 18 residues. The CDR3 bases are TGTGCCAGCAGCCCCCCCGGGACTAGCGGGAGGGGGACCGGGGAGCTGTTTTTT. It codes for CASSPPGTSGRGTGELFF.

This chain connects TRBV12-3 or TRBV12-4 to TRBJ2-3; no definite D call. CDR3 length: 13 residues. V gave up 4 bases and J gave up 6 bases, with 11 bases separating them. The CDR3 bases are TGTGCCAGCAGTTCAGGTCCTGGCGATACGCAGTATTTT. Encoded protein: CASSSGPGDTQYF.

This clone was detected only once. V is TRBV18 and J is TRBJ1-5; 9 bases match TRBD1. Germline trimming cut 5 bases from V and 3 bases from J; bases unmatched to any gene: 2. The CDR3 spans 14 residues. Germline V gives CDR1 KGHSH, CDR2 LQKENI. The CDR3 protein is CASSTGGHNQPQHF. In nucleotides, the CDR3 is TGTGCCAGCTCAACAGGGGGCCACAATCAGCCCCAGCATTTT.

This clone has just one count. V gene TRBV6-6 combines with J gene TRBJ2-5; D perhaps matches TRBD1 (5 bases). The CDR3 length is 15 residues. With 2 bases removed from V and 5 bases from J, the gap between germline ends came to 15 bases. Germline CDR1 and CDR2: MNHNY and SVGAGI (reference sequence). CDR3 DNA: TGTGCCAGCAGTTACACGTCAGGGTCGCGGGAGACCCAGTACTTC. This codes for CASSYTSGSRETQYF.

This clone has only a few counts. V and J are TRBV3-1 (or the pseudogene TRBV3-2) and TRBJ2-3; D gene unclear. Trimming cost V 4 bases and J 1 base, with 9 bases left between them. Germline CDR1 LGHDT, CDR2 YNNKEL (reference sequence). The CDR3 is 14 amino acids. The CDR3, as DNA: TGTGCCAGCAGCCCCGCAGGCGGCACAGATACGCAGTATTTT. Residues: CASSPAGGTDTQYF.

The chain couples TRBV7-9 to TRBJ1-5, with 8 nucleotides matching TRBD1. Germline V gene sequence: CDR1 SEHNR, CDR2 FQNEAQ (reference sequence). CDR3 length equals 15 residues. The J segment lost 5 bases and the V segment lost 5 bases, leaving 8 bases of the junction unmatched. CDR3 sequence (DNA): TGTGCCAGCAGCCCCCTGACAGGGGTGGATCAGCCCCAGCATTTT. It yields the protein CASSPLTGVDQPQHF. The entire variable domain, with the rest obtained from reference TRBV7-9 and TRBJ1-5, is as follows: DTGVSQNPRHKITKRGQNVTFRCDPISEHNRLYWYRQTLGQGPEFLTYFQNEAQLEKSRLLSDRFSAERPKGSFSTLEIQRTEQGDSAMYLCASSPLTGVDQPQHFGDGTRLSIL.

This clone was found a few times. The gene calls are TRBV7-3 and TRBJ2-3; 7 nucleotides line up with TRBD1. Germline CDR1 is SGHTA and CDR2 is FQGTGA. Trimming at V came to 5 bases and at J to 2 bases, leaving 10 bases not matched to a gene. CDR3 size: 16 residues. The CDR3 DNA reads as TGTGCCAGCAGCCCTATAACCGGGACAGCCACAGATACGCAGTATTTT. Translating it yields CASSPITGTATDTQYF.

CDR3 nucleotides: TGTGCCAGCAGCCGGAGAGGACTCGGGAGGGCAGATACGCAGTATTTT. Residues: CASSRRGLGRADTQYF. The J gene is TRBJ2-3, the V gene TRBV5-6; TRBD2 agrees at 8 bases. V dropped 4 bases and J dropped 4; count of bases not matched to a gene: 11. Germline V gene data show CDR1 as SGHDT and CDR2 as YYEEEE. The CDR3 contains 16 residues.

This clone was recorded only once. The rearrangement joins TRBV7-3 to TRBJ2-5; 11 bases map to TRBD2. V gave up 5 bases and J gave up 5 bases; unmatched junction bases: 10. The germline gives CDR1 SGHTA, CDR2 FQGTGA. CDR3 length: 16 amino acids. Here the CDR3 reads CASSLGLAGHGETQYF. For the CDR3, the DNA is TGTGCCAGCAGCCTCGGACTAGCGGGCCACGGGGAGACCCAGTACTTC.